This paragraph covers one TCR beta chain sequence. TCRdb re-analysed the 5' RACE reads in MiXCR, keeping a single row per CDR3 protein. The sample yields around 420,000 distinct CDR3 sequences, 24% seen once. This CDR3 has 11 residues. Trimming cost V 5 bases and J 8 bases, with 9 bases left between them. This record comes from a study of T-cell memory formation after mild COVID-19. Looking at the study overall: TCR clusters were mostly donor specific.

This TCR was sampled from an adult woman who had mild COVID-19 (a few samples of this study predate the infection). Cell type and time point are not known. Sequencing used PBMCs or a T cell subset sorted from them (not recorded which). The chain employs TRBV12-3 or TRBV12-4 and TRBJ1-2; D uncertain. DNA of the CDR3: TGTGCCAGCAGTCGGACCGGGGGCTACACCTTC. Its translation: CASSRTGGYTF.